A single TCR beta chain is shown here with its context. Using RNA transcripts, the TCR beta CDR3 regions were amplified. A first-round RT-PCR used HTBI primers, followed by a second-round multiplex PCR. MiXCR was run by TCRdb on the multiplex PCR reads, yielding one entry per CDR3 protein. This sample has 560,000 or so distinct CDR3 sequences, with just under 40% found just once. In germline, CDR1 is MGHRA, CDR2 YSYEKL. CDR3 length equals 15 residues. V lost 0 bases to trimming and J lost 5 bases, with 12 bases between them. This specimen comes from a study of Graves' ophthalmopathy and Graves' hyperthyroidism. Enrolled hyperthyroidism patients had a new diagnosis, a duration under 2 months, and an age of 18 to 65.

The sample consisted of peripheral blood or thyroid tissue (not recorded which). The receptor comes from an adult man with Graves' hyperthyroidism. The V and J genes are TRBV4-1 and TRBJ2-3; TRBD2 is a possible D gene (6 bases). The CDR3 bases are TGCGCCAGCAGCCAAGATCGCGAGGGAGGAGATACGCAGTATTTT. It codes for CASSQDREGGDTQYF.